This paragraph covers one TCR beta chain sequence. This specimen includes other DNA sequences encoding the same CDR3. This sample is part of a study of blood T cell repertoires in COVID-19. Study members were between about 18 and 100 years old and lived in some 22 US regions. V was trimmed by 8 bases and J by 4 bases, leaving 9 bases between them. The CDR3 runs to 12 residues. CDR1 and CDR2 (germline): MNHEY, SVGAGI. As processed by the authors: Reference gene primer amplification in the assay estimated nucleated cell counts. The table came from immunoSEQ multiplex PCR; TCRdb's copy has only in-frame clones and leaves some out. The DNA gave D and trimming, while V, J and clone size come from that table. The sample shows over 350,000 clones, about 85% of them seen only once.

The V gene is TRBV6-5, the J gene TRBJ1-5, with a tentative D call TRBD1 (6 bases). Sequences were obtained from PBMCs or T cells enriched from blood (not recorded which). The TCR originated in a woman in her late teens or twenties with acute COVID-19. The CDR3 coding sequence is TGTGCCAGCGGGCAGGGGAATCAGCCCCAGCATTTT. Translated: CASGQGNQPQHF.